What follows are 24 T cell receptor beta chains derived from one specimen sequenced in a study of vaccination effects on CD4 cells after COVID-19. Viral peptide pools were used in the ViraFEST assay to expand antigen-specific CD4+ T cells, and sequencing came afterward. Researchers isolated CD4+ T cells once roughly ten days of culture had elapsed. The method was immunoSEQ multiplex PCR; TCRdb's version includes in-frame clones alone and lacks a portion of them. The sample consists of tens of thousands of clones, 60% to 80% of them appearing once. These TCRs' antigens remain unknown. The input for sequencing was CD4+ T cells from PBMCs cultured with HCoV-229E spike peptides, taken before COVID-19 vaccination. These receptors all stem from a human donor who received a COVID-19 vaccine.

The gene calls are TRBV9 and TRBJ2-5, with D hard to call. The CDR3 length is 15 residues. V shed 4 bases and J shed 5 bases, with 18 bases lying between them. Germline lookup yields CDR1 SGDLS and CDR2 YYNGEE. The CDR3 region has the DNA TGTGCCAGCAGCCTCCAGGATTCCCGCACTGAGACCCAGTACTTC. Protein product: CASSLQDSRTETQYF.

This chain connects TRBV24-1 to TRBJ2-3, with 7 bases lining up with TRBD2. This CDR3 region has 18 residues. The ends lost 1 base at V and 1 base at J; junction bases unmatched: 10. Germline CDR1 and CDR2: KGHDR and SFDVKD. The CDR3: CATSDFPVTSQGTDTQYF. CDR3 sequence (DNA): TGTGCCACCAGTGATTTTCCCGTGACTAGCCAAGGCACAGATACGCAGTATTTT.

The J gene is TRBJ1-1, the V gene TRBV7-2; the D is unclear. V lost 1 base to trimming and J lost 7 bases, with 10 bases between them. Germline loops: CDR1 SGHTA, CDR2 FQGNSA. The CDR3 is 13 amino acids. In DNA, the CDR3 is TGTGCCAGCAGCTTAGGCCGATACAGTGAAGCTTTCTTT. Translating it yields CASSLGRYSEAFF.

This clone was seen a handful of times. CDR3 coding DNA: TGTGCCAGCAGCTTAGGGATCCCCTCCTATAATTCACCCCTCCACTTT. This encodes CASSLGIPSYNSPLHF. V and J are TRBV7-2 and TRBJ1-6; no firm D call. Trimming removed 1 base from V and 0 bases from J, with 7 bases in between. This CDR3 is 16 amino acids long. Per the germline V gene, CDR1 is SGHTA and CDR2 is FQGNSA.

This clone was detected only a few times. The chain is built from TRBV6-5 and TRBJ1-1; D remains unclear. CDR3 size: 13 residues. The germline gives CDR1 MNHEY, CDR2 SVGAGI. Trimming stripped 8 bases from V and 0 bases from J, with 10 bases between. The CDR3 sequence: CASAIGLNTEAFF. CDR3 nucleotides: TGTGCCAGCGCAATCGGCTTGAACACTGAAGCTTTCTTT.

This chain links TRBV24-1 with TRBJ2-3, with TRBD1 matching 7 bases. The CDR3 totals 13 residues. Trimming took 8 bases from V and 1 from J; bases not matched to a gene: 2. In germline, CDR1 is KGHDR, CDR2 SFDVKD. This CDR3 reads CATNTGGTDTQYF. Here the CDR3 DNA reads TGTGCCACCAATACAGGGGGCACAGATACGCAGTATTTT.

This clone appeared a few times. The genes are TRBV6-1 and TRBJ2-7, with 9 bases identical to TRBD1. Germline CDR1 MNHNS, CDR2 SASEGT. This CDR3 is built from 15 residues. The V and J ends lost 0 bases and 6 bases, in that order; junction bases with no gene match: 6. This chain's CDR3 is CASSEAGTGTGEQYV. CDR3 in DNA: TGTGCCAGCAGTGAAGCCGGGACAGGGACCGGCGAGCAGTACGTC.

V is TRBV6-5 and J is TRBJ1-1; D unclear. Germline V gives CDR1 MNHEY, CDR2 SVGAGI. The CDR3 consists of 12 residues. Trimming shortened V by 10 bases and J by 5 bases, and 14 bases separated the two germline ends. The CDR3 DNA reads TGTGCCACCCAGCGCGGCGTAACTGAAGCTTTCTTT. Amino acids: CATQRGVTEAFF.

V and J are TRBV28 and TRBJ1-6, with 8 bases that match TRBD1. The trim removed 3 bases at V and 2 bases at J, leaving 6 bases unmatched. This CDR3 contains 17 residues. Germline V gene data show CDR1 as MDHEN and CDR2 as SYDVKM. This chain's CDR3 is CASSLRTGLTYNSPLHF. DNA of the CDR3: TGTGCCAGCAGTTTGAGGACAGGGTTGACCTATAATTCACCCCTCCACTTT.

The CDR3 DNA follows: TGTGCCAGCAGCGGACGGACCTATAATTCACCCCTCCACTTT. Translated: CASSGRTYNSPLHF. The chain joins TRBV28 to TRBJ1-6; no firm D call. The CDR3 extends over 14 amino acids. The V gene lost 6 bases and the J gene lost 2 bases, with 8 bases spanning the gap. CDR1 is MDHEN and CDR2 is SYDVKM in the germline V gene.

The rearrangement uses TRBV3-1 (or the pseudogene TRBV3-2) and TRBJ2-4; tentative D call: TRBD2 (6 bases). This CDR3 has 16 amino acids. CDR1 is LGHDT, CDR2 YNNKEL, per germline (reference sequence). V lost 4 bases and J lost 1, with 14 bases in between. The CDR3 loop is CASSPEAGRAKNIQYF. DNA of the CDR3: TGTGCCAGCAGCCCAGAGGCAGGGAGGGCCAAAAACATTCAGTACTTC.

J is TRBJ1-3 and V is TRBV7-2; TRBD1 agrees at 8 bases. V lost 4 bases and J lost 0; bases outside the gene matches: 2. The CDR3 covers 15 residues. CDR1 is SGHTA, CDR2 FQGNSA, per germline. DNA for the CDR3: TGTGCCAGCAGCTCACAGGGGGACTCTGGAAACACCATATATTTT. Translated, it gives CASSSQGDSGNTIYF.

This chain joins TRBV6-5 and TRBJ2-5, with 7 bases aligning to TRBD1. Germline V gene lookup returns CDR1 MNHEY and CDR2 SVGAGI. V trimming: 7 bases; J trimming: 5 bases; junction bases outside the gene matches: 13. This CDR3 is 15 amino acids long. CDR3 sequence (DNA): TGTGCCAGCAAACTAATACAGGGGTCGGTGGAGACCCAGTACTTC. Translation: CASKLIQGSVETQYF.

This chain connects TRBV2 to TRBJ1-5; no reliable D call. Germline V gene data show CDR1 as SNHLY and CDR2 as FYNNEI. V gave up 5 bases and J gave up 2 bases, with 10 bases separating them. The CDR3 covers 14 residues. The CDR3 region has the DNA TGTGCCAGCAGTCCAAATTTGGGCAATCAGCCCCAGCATTTT. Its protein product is CASSPNLGNQPQHF.

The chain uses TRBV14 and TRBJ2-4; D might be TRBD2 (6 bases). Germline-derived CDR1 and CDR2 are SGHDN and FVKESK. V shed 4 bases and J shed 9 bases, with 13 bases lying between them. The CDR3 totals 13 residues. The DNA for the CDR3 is TGTGCCAGCAGCCTGAATTGGAGGGCCATTCAGTACTTC. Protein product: CASSLNWRAIQYF.

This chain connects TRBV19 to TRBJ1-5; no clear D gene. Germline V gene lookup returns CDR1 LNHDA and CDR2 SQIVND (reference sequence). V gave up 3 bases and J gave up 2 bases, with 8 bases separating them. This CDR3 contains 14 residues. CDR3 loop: CASSILDGNQPQHF. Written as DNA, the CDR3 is TGTGCCAGTAGTATCCTGGACGGCAATCAGCCCCAGCATTTT. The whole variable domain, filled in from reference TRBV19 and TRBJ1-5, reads DGGITQSPKYLFRKEGQNVTLSCEQNLNHDAMYWYRQDPGQGLRLIYYSQIVNDFQKGDIAEGYSVSREKKESFPLTVTSAQKNPTAFYLCASSILDGNQPQHFGDGTRLSIL.

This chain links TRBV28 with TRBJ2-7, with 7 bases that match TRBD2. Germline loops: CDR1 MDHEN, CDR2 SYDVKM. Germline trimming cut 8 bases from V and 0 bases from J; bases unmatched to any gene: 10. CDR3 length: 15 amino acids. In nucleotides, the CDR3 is TGTGCCAGCGTCTCCTCAGGCGGGGGCTCCTACGAGCAGTACGTC. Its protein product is CASVSSGGGSYEQYV.

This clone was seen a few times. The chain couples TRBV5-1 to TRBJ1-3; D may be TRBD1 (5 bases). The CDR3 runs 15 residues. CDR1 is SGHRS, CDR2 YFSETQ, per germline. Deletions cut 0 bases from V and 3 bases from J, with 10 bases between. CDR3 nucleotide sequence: TGCGCCAGCAGCTTGGCCGGGACCGTTGGAAACACCATATATTTT. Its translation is CASSLAGTVGNTIYF.

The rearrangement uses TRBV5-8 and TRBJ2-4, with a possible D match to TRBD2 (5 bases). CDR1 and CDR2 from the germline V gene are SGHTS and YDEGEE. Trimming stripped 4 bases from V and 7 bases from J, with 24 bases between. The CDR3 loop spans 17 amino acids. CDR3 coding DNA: TGTGCCAGCAGCCCGACACGACCGTGGGAGCGGTCCAACATTCAGTACTTC. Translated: CASSPTRPWERSNIQYF.

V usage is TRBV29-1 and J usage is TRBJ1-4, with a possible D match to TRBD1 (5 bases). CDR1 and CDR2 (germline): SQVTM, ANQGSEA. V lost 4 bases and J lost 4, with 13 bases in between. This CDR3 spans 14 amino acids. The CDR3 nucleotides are TGCAGCGTTGGGACCGCAGGGTATAATGAAAAACTGTTTTTT. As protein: CSVGTAGYNEKLFF.

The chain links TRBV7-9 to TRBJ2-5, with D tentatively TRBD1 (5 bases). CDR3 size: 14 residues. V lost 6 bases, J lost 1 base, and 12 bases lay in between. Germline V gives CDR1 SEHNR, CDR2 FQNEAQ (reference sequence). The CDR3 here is CASSWTQIQETQYF. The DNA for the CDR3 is TGTGCCAGCAGTTGGACACAGATCCAAGAGACCCAGTACTTC.

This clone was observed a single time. Here the CDR3 DNA reads TGTGCCAGCAGCGCACGGGACAGGGGGCGCAGCACAGATACGCAGTATTTT. Residues: CASSARDRGRSTDTQYF. The chain is built from TRBV7-2 and TRBJ2-3; 12 nucleotides match TRBD1. The ends lost 5 bases at V and 0 bases at J; junction bases unmatched: 6. Germline CDR1 reads SGHTA; CDR2 reads FQGNSA. This CDR3 has 17 residues.

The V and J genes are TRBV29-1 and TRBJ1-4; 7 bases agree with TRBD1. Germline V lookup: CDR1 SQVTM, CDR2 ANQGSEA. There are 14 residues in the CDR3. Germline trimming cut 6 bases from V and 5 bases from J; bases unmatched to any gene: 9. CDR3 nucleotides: TGCAGCGTGGGATTAGACAGGGAAAATGAAAAACTGTTTTTT. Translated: CSVGLDRENEKLFF.

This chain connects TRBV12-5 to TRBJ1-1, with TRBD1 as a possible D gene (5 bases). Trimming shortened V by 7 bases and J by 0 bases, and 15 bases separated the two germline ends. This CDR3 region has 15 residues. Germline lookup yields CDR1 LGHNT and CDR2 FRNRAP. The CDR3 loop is CASDSNGGMNTEAFF. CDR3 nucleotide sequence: TGTGCTAGTGATTCAAATGGGGGAATGAACACTGAAGCTTTCTTT.